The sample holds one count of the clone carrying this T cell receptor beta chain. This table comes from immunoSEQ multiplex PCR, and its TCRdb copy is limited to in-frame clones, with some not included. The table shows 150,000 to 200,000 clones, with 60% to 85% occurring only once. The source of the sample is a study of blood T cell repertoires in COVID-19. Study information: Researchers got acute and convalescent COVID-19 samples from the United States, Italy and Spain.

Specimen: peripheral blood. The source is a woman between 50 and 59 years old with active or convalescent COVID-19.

Here the CDR3 DNA reads TGTGCCAGCAGCCCCGACAGGGTAGGCTATGGCTACACCTTC. This codes for CASSPDRVGYGYTF. The chain combines TRBV6-6 with TRBJ1-2; 7 bases match TRBD1. V gave up 6 bases and J gave up 4 bases; unmatched junction bases: 8. This CDR3 has 14 amino acids. Germline V gives CDR1 MNHNY, CDR2 SVGAGI (reference sequence).